Sequencing of this T cell receptor (beta chain) was carried out in a study of radiotherapy plus CTLA-4 blockade in lung cancer. Study-wide background: Objective response rate was over 15%; disease control rate, around 30%.

Comments on this clone: What it binds is unknown.

The study, taken as a whole, reports: TCR clones from tumors expanded in blood after radiotherapy plus ipilimumab.

Measured with immunoSEQ multiplex PCR; TCRdb has only the in-frame clones, and not every one. The table lists 95,000 to 150,000 clones, about 87% of them singletons, with 6.9% in the top ten. This CDR3 has 15 residues. The germline V gene has CDR1 MNHNS and CDR2 SASEGT. V lost 6 bases to trimming and J lost 8 bases, with 20 bases between them. The sample in question was peripheral blood, obtained from a patient treated with radiotherapy plus ipilimumab. The sequence derives from a human donor with non-small cell lung cancer that progressed on radiotherapy plus ipilimumab. The chain joins TRBV6-1 to TRBJ2-1; D is undetermined. As DNA, the CDR3 is TGTGCCAGCAGCGCGGCCTCCCGCTGGGGATATGAGCAGTTCTTC. It yields the protein CASSAASRWGYEQFF.